This T cell receptor (beta chain) was identified during a study of control samples from healthy donors and cancer patients. Measured with immunoSEQ multiplex PCR; TCRdb has only the in-frame clones, and not every one. The table lists roughly 170,000 clones, over 85% of them singletons. Germline V gene sequence: CDR1 SGHTA, CDR2 FQGNSA. V lost 1 base to trimming and J lost 8 bases; unmatched junction nucleotides: 14. The CDR3 contains 18 residues. The rearrangement links TRBV7-2 to TRBJ2-1, with 10 bases fitting TRBD2. The TCR was taken from a man in his late teens or twenties in good health. Sequencing was carried out using blood. In DNA, the CDR3 is TGTGCCAGCAGCTTAGACCCATCGGGTAGCGGGGGGACGGATGAGCAGTTCTTC. Amino acids: CASSLDPSGSGGTDEQFF.